One and the same sample provided the 26 T cell receptor beta chains below, sequenced in a study of T cell responses to AZD1222 COVID-19 vaccine. The method was immunoSEQ multiplex PCR; TCRdb's version includes in-frame clones alone and lacks a portion of them. The top ten clones hold 1% of a sample with about 200,000 clones, 93% of them seen once. The sequences come from peripheral blood, collected 28 days after the second AZD1222 dose. These receptors were collected from an adult who received the AZD1222 COVID-19 vaccine.

This rearrangement joins TRBV2 to TRBJ1-4, with TRBD1 matching 7 bases. This CDR3 has 15 residues. The V segment lost 5 bases and the J segment 5 bases; nucleotides outside the gene matches: 8. Germline CDR1 SNHLY, CDR2 FYNNEI. CDR3 bases: TGTGCCAGCAGTATCACCGGGACAGCAAATGAAAAACTGTTTTTT. This encodes CASSITGTANEKLFF.

V usage is TRBV18 and J usage is TRBJ2-1; D unclear. There are 14 residues in the CDR3. Germline assignment: CDR1 KGHSH and CDR2 LQKENI. Trimming removed 0 bases from V and 0 bases from J, with 3 bases in between. As DNA, the CDR3 is TGTGCCAGCTCACCACCAAGCTCCTACAATGAGCAGTTCTTC. It translates to CASSPPSSYNEQFF.

This chain joins TRBV6-5 and TRBJ1-1, with D unresolved. Trimming took off 6 bases at V and 3 bases at J, with 14 bases between the two ends. CDR3 size: 14 residues. Germline CDR1 and CDR2: MNHEY and SVGAGI. CDR3 bases: TGTGCCAGCAGCCTCGGCACTTTCGACACTGAAGCTTTCTTT. Translation: CASSLGTFDTEAFF.

The V call is TRBV3-1 (or the pseudogene TRBV3-2), the J call TRBJ1-2; D is unresolved. Trimming took off 0 bases at V and 3 bases at J, with 2 bases between the two ends. Germline V gives CDR1 LGHDT, CDR2 YNNKEL (reference sequence). The CDR3 runs to 12 residues. The chain's CDR3 is CASSQDYYGYTF. Here the CDR3 DNA reads TGTGCCAGCAGCCAAGACTACTATGGCTACACCTTC.

The chain uses TRBV7-9 and TRBJ2-7, with D uncertain. The V gene lost 4 bases and the J gene lost 0 bases, with 19 bases spanning the gap. Germline assignment: CDR1 SEHNR and CDR2 FQNEAQ (reference sequence). The CDR3 consists of 17 residues. The CDR3 DNA follows: TGTGCCAGCAGCTCTGATAAAACCGGGCCGAGCTCCTACGAGCAGTACTTC. Protein sequence: CASSSDKTGPSSYEQYF.

The chain links TRBV7-2 to TRBJ1-2; TRBD1 aligns across 8 bases. CDR1 and CDR2 (germline): SGHTA, FQGNSA. This CDR3 is 14 amino acids long. With V trimmed by 4 bases and J by 7 bases, 8 bases remained unmatched. The CDR3 reads CASSSTGEWGGYTF. The CDR3 DNA reads as TGTGCCAGCAGCTCGACAGGGGAATGGGGTGGCTACACCTTC.

The chain uses TRBV6-5 and TRBJ1-1, with TRBD1 identical over 7 bases. The CDR3 is made up of 16 amino acids. After removal of 4 bases from V and 7 bases from J, the junction contained 15 bases not matched to a gene. Per germline, CDR1 MNHEY and CDR2 SVGAGI. CDR3 nucleotide sequence: TGTGCCAGCAGTTCTTCCCGACAGGGCGCAAAGAATGAAGCTTTCTTT. Its translation: CASSSSRQGAKNEAFF.

The CDR3 DNA is TGTGCCAGCAGCCCCCTCGGTGAGGCTGAGACCCAGTACTTC. This codes for CASSPLGEAETQYF. The chain is built from TRBV13 and TRBJ2-5; D gene unclear. Germline V lookup: CDR1 PRHDT, CDR2 FYEKMQ (reference sequence). The CDR3 has 14 residues. Deletions cut 5 bases from V and 5 bases from J, with 15 bases between.

The CDR3 DNA is TGTGCCACCAGCAGAGATGGGCGTGGGGGGGCGCGCAATCAGCCCCAGCATTTT. It specifies CATSRDGRGGARNQPQHF. This chain connects TRBV15 to TRBJ1-5; perhaps TRBD1 as D (6 bases). Germline loops: CDR1 LNHNV, CDR2 YYDKDF (reference sequence). V was cut by 0 bases and J by 2 bases, with 17 bases left in between. This CDR3 is 18 amino acids long.

This clone has just one count. The rearrangement links TRBV9 to TRBJ2-1; 7 bases align to TRBD1. J was trimmed by 2 bases and V by 0 bases; bases with no gene match: 2. This CDR3 spans 15 amino acids. Germline-derived CDR1 and CDR2 are SGDLS and YYNGEE. The CDR3 DNA reads as TGTGCCAGCAGCGTAGGACAGGGTACCTACAATGAGCAGTTCTTC. Its translation is CASSVGQGTYNEQFF.

The gene calls are TRBV10-1 and TRBJ1-3, with D perhaps TRBD1 (6 bases). Germline loops: CDR1 WNHNN, CDR2 SYGVQD (reference sequence). The ends were cut back, 8 bases at V and 2 bases at J, with 19 bases in the middle. This CDR3 is built from 16 residues. The chain's CDR3 is CASYLTGIRAGNTIYF. CDR3 coding DNA: TGCGCCAGCTACCTCACAGGGATTCGGGCTGGAAACACCATATATTTT.

J is TRBJ2-5 and V is TRBV7-9; 7 nucleotides match TRBD1. In germline, CDR1 is SEHNR, CDR2 FQNEAQ (reference sequence). Trimming took 9 bases from V and 1 from J; bases not matched to a gene: 11. The CDR3 totals 15 residues. The CDR3 sequence: CASTRWDSPQETQYF. DNA for the CDR3: TGTGCCAGTACTAGGTGGGACAGCCCCCAAGAGACCCAGTACTTC. Full variable domain (rest looked up from reference TRBV7-9 and TRBJ2-5): DTGVSQNPRHKITKRGQNVTFRCDPISEHNRLYWYRQTLGQGPEFLTYFQNEAQLEKSRLLSDRFSAERPKGSFSTLEIQRTEQGDSAMYLCASTRWDSPQETQYFGPGTRLLVL.

The genes are TRBV12-3 or TRBV12-4 and TRBJ1-3; D uncertain. V gave up 4 bases and J gave up 6 bases, with 7 bases separating them. The CDR3 contains 12 residues. The CDR3 is CASSSVENTIYF. The DNA for the CDR3 is TGTGCCAGCAGTTCCGTTGAAAACACCATATATTTT.

CDR3 in amino acids: CASSVTGEPYEQYF. The CDR3 DNA sequence: TGTGCCAGCAGCGTGACAGGGGAACCCTACGAGCAGTACTTC. The gene calls are TRBV9 and TRBJ2-7; 8 nucleotides line up with TRBD1. The CDR3 runs 14 residues. CDR1 SGDLS and CDR2 YYNGEE come from the germline V gene. The J segment lost 2 bases and the V segment lost 2 bases, leaving 3 bases of the junction unmatched.

This clone has just one count. The V and J genes are TRBV27 and TRBJ1-1; no definite D call. The CDR3 has 16 residues. Germline values: CDR1 MNHEY, CDR2 SMNVEV (reference sequence). The CDR3 is CVPLTQTSLINTEAFF. CDR3 sequence (DNA): TGTGTCCCTCTTACCCAAACCTCACTTATCAACACTGAAGCTTTCTTT.

This chain uses TRBV7-6 with TRBJ2-6, with 7 nucleotides matching TRBD1. Germline trimming cut 3 bases from V and 0 bases from J; bases unmatched to any gene: 11. Germline V gives CDR1 SGHVS, CDR2 FNYEAQ. The CDR3 has 19 residues. The CDR3 protein is CASSFDPGQRSSGANVLTF. The CDR3 DNA reads as TGTGCCAGCAGCTTCGACCCGGGACAGAGAAGCTCTGGGGCCAACGTCCTGACTTTC. Variable domain in full (rest from reference TRBV7-6 and TRBJ2-6): GAGVSQSPRYKVTKRGQDVALRCDPISGHVSLYWYRQALGQGPEFLTYFNYEAQQDKSGLPNDRFSAERPEGSISTLTIQRTEQRDSAMYRCASSFDPGQRSSGANVLTFGAGSRLTVL.

The chain is built from TRBV6-2 or TRBV6-3 and TRBJ2-6, with D possibly being TRBD1 or TRBD2 (5 bases each). The germline CDR1 and CDR2 sequences are MNHEY and SVGEGT. V was shortened by 0 bases and J by 0 bases, with 15 bases between the two germline ends. The CDR3 is 19 residues long. The CDR3 sequence is CASSYSRGVGTSGANVLTF. The CDR3 DNA sequence: TGTGCCAGCAGTTACTCGAGAGGTGTTGGGACCTCTGGGGCCAACGTCCTGACTTTC.

This chain links TRBV6-2 or TRBV6-3 with TRBJ2-3; 12 bases are a match to TRBD2. There are 20 residues in the CDR3. V lost 0 bases and J lost 0; bases outside the gene matches: 10. Germline CDR1 MNHEY, CDR2 SVGEGT. The CDR3 DNA reads as TGTGCCAGCAGTTACTCACCCGCTAGCGGGGGGGGGATTAGCACAGATACGCAGTATTTT. Translating it yields CASSYSPASGGGISTDTQYF.

The chain combines TRBV13 with TRBJ2-3; 7 bases match TRBD1. V shed 8 bases and J 3 bases; nucleotides not matched to a gene: 5. The germline V gene encodes CDR1 PRHDT and CDR2 FYEKMQ (reference sequence). The CDR3 is 13 residues long. The CDR3 loop reads CASRRQGTDTQYF. CDR3 DNA sequence: TGTGCCAGCCGGAGACAGGGAACAGATACGCAGTATTTT.

The chain links TRBV7-3 to TRBJ2-1; 7 positions agree with TRBD2. The CDR3 is 13 residues long. Germline-derived CDR1 and CDR2 are SGHTA and FQGTGA. V lost 4 bases to trimming and J lost 7 bases; unmatched junction nucleotides: 4. CDR3 bases: TGTGCCAGCAGCTCCCGCGGGGGAAATGAGCAGTTCTTC. The encoded protein is CASSSRGGNEQFF. The complete variable domain, with remaining parts taken from reference TRBV7-3 and TRBJ2-1, reads GAGVSQTPSNKVTEKGKYVELRCDPISGHTALYWYRQSLGQGPEFLIYFQGTGAADDSGLPNDRFFAVRPEGSVSTLKIQRTERGDSAVYLCASSSRGGNEQFFGPGTRLTVL.

The chain couples TRBV21-1 to TRBJ2-3; no DNA check was done on the table's D call, TRBD2. TRBV21-1 constitutes a pseudogene. The CDR3 is 16 amino acids. This CDR3 reads CASSKVLGGEPDTQYF. DNA for the CDR3: TGTGCCAGCAGCAAAGTTTTGGGGGGGGAGCCAGATACGCAGTATTTT.

The rearrangement joins TRBV30 to TRBJ1-5; D unclear. Germline assignment: CDR1 GTSNPN and CDR2 SVGIG (reference sequence). This CDR3 is built from 13 residues. Trimming left V 0 bases short and J 4 bases short, with 7 bases between. DNA of the CDR3: TGTGCCTGGAGTGTAAATGAAAATCAGCCCCAGCATTTT. Translating gives CAWSVNENQPQHF.

This chain joins TRBV12-3 or TRBV12-4 and TRBJ1-2; 7 bases fit TRBD1. V gave up 6 bases and J gave up 6 bases; unmatched junction bases: 7. This CDR3 has 13 amino acids. This chain's CDR3 is CASRPTGSHGYTF. CDR3 in DNA: TGTGCCAGCAGACCGACAGGGTCCCATGGCTACACCTTC.

This chain uses TRBV7-2 with TRBJ1-2, with a tentative D call TRBD1 (5 bases). The ends were cut back, 1 base at V and 5 bases at J, with 11 bases in the middle. The CDR3 has 14 amino acids. The germline CDR1 and CDR2 sequences are SGHTA and FQGNSA. CDR3 nucleotide sequence: TGTGCCAGCAGCTTAGGCAGGGCGAGTTATGGCTACACCTTC. This sequence encodes CASSLGRASYGYTF.

This chain joins TRBV12-5 and TRBJ1-1; possible D gene TRBD1, 5 bases. The ends were cut back, 5 bases at V and 1 base at J, with 11 bases in the middle. The length of the CDR3 is 14 residues. Germline-derived CDR1 and CDR2 are LGHNT and FRNRAP. The CDR3 region is CASGVPGRNTEAFF. The CDR3 DNA is TGTGCTAGTGGTGTACCGGGACGGAACACTGAAGCTTTCTTT.

V gene TRBV19 combines with J gene TRBJ2-7; 12 nucleotides line up with TRBD1. The CDR3 is 15 amino acids. Germline CDR1 LNHDA, CDR2 SQIVND (reference sequence). J lost 5 bases, V lost 6 bases, and 8 bases had no gene match. The CDR3 reads CASSGRGQGAHEQYF. CDR3 nucleotides: TGTGCCAGTAGCGGACGGGGACAGGGGGCCCACGAGCAGTACTTC.